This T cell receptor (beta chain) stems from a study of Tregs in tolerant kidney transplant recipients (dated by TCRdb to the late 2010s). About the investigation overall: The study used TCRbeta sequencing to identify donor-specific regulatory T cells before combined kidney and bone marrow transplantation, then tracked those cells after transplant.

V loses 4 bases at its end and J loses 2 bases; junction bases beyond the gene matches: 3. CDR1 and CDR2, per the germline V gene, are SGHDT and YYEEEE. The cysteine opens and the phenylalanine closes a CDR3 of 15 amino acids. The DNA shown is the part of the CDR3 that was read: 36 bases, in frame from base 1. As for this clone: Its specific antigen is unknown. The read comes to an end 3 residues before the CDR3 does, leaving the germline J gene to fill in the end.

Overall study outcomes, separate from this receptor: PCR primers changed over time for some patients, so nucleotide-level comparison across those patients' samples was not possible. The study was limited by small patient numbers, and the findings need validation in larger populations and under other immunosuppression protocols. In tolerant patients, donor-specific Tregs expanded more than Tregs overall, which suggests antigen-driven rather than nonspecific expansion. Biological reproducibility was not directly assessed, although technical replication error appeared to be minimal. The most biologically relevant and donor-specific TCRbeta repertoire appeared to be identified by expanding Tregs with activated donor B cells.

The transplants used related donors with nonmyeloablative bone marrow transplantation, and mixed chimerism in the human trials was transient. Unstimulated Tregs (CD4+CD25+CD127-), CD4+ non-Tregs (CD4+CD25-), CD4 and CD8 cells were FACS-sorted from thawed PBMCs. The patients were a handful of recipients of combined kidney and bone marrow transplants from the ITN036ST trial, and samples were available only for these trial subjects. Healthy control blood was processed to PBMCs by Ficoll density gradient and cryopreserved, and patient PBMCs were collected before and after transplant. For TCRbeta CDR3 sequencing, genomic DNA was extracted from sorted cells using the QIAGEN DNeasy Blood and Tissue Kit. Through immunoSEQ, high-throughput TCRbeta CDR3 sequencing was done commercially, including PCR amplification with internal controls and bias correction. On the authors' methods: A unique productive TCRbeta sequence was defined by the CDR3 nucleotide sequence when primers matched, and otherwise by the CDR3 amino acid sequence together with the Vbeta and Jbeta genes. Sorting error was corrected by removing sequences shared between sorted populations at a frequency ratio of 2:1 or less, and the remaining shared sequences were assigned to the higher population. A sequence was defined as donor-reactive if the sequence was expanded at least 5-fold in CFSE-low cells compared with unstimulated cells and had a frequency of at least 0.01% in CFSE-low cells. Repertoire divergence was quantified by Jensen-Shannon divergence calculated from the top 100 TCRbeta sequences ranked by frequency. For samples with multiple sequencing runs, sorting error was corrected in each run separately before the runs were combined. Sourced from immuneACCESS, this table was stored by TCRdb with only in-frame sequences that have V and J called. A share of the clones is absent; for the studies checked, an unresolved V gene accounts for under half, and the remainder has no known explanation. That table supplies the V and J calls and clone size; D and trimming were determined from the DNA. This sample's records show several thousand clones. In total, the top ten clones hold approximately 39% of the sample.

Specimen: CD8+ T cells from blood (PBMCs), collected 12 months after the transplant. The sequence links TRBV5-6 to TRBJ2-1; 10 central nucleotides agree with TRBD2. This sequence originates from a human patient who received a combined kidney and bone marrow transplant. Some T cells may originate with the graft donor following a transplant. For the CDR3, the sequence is CASSPGLAAYNEQFF. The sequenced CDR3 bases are TGTGCCAGCAGCCCTGGACTAGCGGCCTACAATGAG.